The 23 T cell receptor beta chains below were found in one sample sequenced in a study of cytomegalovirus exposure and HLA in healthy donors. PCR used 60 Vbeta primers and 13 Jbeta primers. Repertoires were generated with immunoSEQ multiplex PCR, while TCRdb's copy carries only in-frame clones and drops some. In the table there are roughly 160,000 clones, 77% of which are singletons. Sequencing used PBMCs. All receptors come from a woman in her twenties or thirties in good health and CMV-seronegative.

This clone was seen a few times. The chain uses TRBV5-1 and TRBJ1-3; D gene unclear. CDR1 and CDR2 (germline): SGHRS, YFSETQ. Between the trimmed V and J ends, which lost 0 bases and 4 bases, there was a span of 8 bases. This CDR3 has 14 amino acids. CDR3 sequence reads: CASSLDGRGNTIYF. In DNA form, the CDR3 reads TGCGCCAGCAGCTTGGATGGCAGAGGAAACACCATATATTTT.

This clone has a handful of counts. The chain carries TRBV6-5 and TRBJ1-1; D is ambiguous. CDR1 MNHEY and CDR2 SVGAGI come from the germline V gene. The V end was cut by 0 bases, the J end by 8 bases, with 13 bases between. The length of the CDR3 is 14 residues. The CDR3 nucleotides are TGTGCCAGCAGTTACTCGAGACATGTAGGCGAAGCTTTCTTT. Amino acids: CASSYSRHVGEAFF.

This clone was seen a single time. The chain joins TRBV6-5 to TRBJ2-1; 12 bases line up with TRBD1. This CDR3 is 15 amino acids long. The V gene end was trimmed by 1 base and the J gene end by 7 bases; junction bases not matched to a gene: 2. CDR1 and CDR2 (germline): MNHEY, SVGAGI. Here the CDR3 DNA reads TGTGCCAGCAGTTACTGGGACAGGGGGCAGAATGAGCAGTTCTTC. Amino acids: CASSYWDRGQNEQFF.

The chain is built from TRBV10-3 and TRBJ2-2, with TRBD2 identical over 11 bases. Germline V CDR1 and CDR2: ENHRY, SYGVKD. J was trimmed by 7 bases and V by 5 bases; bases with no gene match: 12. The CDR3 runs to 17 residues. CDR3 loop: CAISTRSGGAGGGELFF. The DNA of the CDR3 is TGTGCCATCAGTACCCGTAGCGGGGGGGCCGGTGGCGGGGAGCTGTTTTTT.

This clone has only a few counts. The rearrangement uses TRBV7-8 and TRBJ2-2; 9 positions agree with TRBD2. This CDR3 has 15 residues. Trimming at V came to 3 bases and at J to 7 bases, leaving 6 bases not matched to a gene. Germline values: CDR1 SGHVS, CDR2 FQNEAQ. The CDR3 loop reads CASSFGGRALGELFF. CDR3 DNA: TGTGCCAGCAGCTTTGGCGGGAGGGCCCTCGGGGAGCTGTTTTTT. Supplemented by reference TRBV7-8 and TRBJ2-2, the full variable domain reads GAGVSQSPRYKVAKRGQDVALRCDPISGHVSLFWYQQALGQGPEFLTYFQNEAQLDKSGLPSDRFFAERPEGSVSTLKIQRTQQEDSAVYLCASSFGGRALGELFFGEGSRLTVL.

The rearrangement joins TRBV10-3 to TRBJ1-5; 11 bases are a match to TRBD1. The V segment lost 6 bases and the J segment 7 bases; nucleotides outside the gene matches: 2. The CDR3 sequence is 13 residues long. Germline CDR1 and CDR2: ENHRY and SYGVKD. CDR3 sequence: CAIRGQGGQPQHF. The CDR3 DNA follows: TGTGCCATCAGGGGACAGGGGGGACAGCCCCAGCATTTT.

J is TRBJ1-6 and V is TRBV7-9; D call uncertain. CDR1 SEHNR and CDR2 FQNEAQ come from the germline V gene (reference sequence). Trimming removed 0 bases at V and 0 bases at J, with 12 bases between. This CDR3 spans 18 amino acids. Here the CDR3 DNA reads TGTGCCAGCAGCTTAGCAGAGGGTCTTTACTCCTATAATTCACCCCTCCACTTT. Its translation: CASSLAEGLYSYNSPLHF.

The CDR3 region is CASTSSSGPSTDTQYF. CDR3 DNA: TGTGCCAGCACCTCGTCTAGCGGGCCCAGCACAGATACGCAGTATTTT. The rearrangement links TRBV28 to TRBJ2-3, with 8 bases matching TRBD2. The CDR3 is 16 residues long. Trimming removed 7 bases from V and 0 bases from J; junction bases left unmatched: 9. The V gene's germline CDR1 is MDHEN and CDR2 SYDVKM.

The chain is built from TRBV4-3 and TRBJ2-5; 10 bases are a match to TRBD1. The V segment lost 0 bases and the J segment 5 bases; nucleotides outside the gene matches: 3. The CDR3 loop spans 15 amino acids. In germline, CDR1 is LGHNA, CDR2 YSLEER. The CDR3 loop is CASSQEGQGMETQYF. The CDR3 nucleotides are TGCGCCAGCAGCCAAGAGGGACAGGGGATGGAGACCCAGTACTTC.

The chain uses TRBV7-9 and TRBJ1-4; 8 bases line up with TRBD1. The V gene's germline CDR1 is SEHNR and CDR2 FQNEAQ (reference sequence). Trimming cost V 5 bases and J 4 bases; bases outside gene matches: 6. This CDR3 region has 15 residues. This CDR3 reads CASSKQGAGNEKLFF. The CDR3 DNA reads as TGTGCCAGCAGCAAGCAGGGGGCCGGTAATGAAAAACTGTTTTTT.

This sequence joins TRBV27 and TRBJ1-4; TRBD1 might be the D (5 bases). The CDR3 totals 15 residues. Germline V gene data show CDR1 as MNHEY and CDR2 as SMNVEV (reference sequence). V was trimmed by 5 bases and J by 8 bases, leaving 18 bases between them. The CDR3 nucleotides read TGTGCCAGCAGTGGACTAGCCGGGGCGGAAGAAAAACTGTTTTTT. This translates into CASSGLAGAEEKLFF.

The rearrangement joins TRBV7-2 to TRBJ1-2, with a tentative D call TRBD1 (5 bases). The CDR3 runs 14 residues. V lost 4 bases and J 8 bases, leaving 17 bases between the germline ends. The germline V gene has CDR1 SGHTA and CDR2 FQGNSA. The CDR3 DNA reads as TGTGCCAGCAGCTCCCTGGCTCATTGGGGCGGCTACACCTTC. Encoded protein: CASSSLAHWGGYTF.

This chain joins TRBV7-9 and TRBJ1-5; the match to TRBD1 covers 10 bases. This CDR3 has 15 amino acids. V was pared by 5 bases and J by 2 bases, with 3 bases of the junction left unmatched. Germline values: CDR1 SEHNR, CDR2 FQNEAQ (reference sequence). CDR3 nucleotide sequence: TGTGCCAGCAGCCGGACAGGGGGGCGCAATCAGCCCCAGCATTTT. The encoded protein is CASSRTGGRNQPQHF.

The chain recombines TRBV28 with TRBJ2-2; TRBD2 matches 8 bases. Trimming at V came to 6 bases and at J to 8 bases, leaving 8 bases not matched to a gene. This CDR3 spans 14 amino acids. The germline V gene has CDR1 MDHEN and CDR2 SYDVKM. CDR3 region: CASSFTGGAGELFF. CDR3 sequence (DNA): TGTGCCAGCAGCTTTACCGGGGGGGCGGGGGAGCTGTTTTTT.

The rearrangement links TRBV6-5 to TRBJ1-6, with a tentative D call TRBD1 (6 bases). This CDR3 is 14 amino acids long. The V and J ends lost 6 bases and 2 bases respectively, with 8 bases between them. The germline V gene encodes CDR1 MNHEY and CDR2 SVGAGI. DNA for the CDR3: TGTGCCAGCAGACGGACAGCCTATAATTCACCCCTCCACTTT. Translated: CASRRTAYNSPLHF.

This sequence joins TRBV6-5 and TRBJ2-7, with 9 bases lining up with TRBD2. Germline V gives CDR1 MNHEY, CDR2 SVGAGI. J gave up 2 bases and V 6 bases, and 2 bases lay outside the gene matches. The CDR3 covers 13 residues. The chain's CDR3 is CASRREGAYEQYF. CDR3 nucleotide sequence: TGTGCCAGCAGGCGGGAGGGAGCCTACGAGCAGTACTTC.

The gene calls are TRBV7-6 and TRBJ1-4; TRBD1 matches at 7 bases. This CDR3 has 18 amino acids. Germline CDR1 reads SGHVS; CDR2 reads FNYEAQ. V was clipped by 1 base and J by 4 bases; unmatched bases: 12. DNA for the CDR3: TGTGCCAGCAGCTTAGTTGGACAGGAGAGGTTTGGTAATGAAAAACTGTTTTTT. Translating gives CASSLVGQERFGNEKLFF.

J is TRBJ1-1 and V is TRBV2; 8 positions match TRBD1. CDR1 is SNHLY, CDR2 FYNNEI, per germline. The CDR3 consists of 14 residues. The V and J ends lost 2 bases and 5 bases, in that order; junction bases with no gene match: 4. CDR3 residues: CASSEQGAETEAFF. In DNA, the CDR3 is TGTGCCAGCAGTGAACAGGGGGCAGAGACTGAAGCTTTCTTT.

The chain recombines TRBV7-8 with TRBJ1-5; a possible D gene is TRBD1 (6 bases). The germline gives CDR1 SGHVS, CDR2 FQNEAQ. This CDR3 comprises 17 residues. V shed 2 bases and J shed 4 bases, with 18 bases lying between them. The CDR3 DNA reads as TGTGCCAGCAGCTTATTTTGGGGGCGCCAATATAATCAGCCCCAGCATTTT. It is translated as CASSLFWGRQYNQPQHF. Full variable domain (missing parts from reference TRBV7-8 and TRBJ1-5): GAGVSQSPRYKVAKRGQDVALRCDPISGHVSLFWYQQALGQGPEFLTYFQNEAQLDKSGLPSDRFFAERPEGSVSTLKIQRTQQEDSAVYLCASSLFWGRQYNQPQHFGDGTRLSIL.

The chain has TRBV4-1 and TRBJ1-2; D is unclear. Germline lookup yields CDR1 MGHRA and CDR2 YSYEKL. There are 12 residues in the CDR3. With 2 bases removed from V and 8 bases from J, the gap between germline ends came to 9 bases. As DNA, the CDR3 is TGCGCCAGCAGCCAACCCAGTCGAGGCTACACCTTC. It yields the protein CASSQPSRGYTF.

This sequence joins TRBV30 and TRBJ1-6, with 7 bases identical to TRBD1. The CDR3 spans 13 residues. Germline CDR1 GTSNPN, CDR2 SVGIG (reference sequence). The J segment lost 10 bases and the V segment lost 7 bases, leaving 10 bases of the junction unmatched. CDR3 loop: CASRGTVESPLHF. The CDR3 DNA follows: TGTGCCTCCCGGGGGACAGTCGAATCACCCCTCCACTTT. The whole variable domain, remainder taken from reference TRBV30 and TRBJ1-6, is SQTIHQWPATLVQPVGSPLSLECTVEGTSNPNLYWYRQAAGRGLQLLFYSVGIGQISSEVPQNLSASRPQDRQFILSSKKLLLSDSGFYLCASRGTVESPLHFGNGTRLTVT.

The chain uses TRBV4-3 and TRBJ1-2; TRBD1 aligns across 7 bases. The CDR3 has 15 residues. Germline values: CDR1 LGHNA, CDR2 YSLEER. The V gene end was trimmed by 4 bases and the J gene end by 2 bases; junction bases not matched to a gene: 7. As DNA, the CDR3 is TGCGCCAGCAGCCCCGGGACAGCCAACAACTATGGCTACACCTTC. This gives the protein CASSPGTANNYGYTF.

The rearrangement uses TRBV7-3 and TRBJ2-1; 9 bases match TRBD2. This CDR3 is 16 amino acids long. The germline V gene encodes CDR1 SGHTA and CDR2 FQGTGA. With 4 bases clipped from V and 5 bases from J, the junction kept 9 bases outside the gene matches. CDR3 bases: TGTGCCAGCAGCTCTAGCGGGACCTGGGGCCACAATGAGCAGTTCTTC. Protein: CASSSSGTWGHNEQFF.